This T cell receptor (beta chain) was identified in a study of beta chain features in type 1 diabetes. Overall study findings and caveats: Among all four CD4+ subsets, Type 1 diabetes patients had TCRB CDR3s that were moderately but significantly shorter. An over-representation of cells with high TCR expression could result from cDNA sequencing.

Of note for this clone: Its specificity is unknown. This CDR3 is also generated by other DNA sequences in the sample.

Expressed TCRB transcripts were sequenced after all isolated RNA was converted to cDNA. Method: immunoSEQ multiplex PCR; TCRdb's copy keeps in-frame clones and lacks some. The data contain approximately 150,000 clones, around 13% of them singletons. Germline assignment: CDR1 GTSNPN and CDR2 SVGIG (reference sequence). This CDR3 is built from 15 residues. V lost 3 bases, J lost 4 bases, and 4 bases stayed unmatched. One heparinised blood draw averaging about 110 mL was given by each donor. Material for sequencing was central memory CD4+ T cells from blood. The rearrangement uses TRBV30 and TRBJ2-2, with TRBD2 matching 11 bases. This clonotype originated in a man aged 18 to 30 with type 1 diabetes. CDR3: CAWRLAGGSTGELFF. CDR3 sequence (DNA): TGTGCCTGGAGGCTAGCGGGGGGATCCACCGGGGAGCTGTTTTTT. The full variable domain, completed using reference TRBV30 and TRBJ2-2, is SQTIHQWPATLVQPVGSPLSLECTVEGTSNPNLYWYRQAAGRGLQLLFYSVGIGQISSEVPQNLSASRPQDRQFILSSKKLLLSDSGFYLCAWRLAGGSTGELFFGEGSRLTVL.